This T cell receptor beta chain was found in a study of blood T cell repertoires in COVID-19. Background on the study: Sources were T cells, B-cell-depleted T cells, or PBMCs; the material itself was cDNA or gDNA.

Original data processing: Using reference gene primer amplification, nucleated cell counts were estimated. The method was immunoSEQ multiplex PCR; TCRdb's version includes in-frame clones alone and lacks a portion of them. V and J calls and clone size come straight from that table; D and trimming were deduced from the DNA. The table includes 300,000 or so clones, 75% to 95% detected once. Researchers sorted participants into cohorts using their self-reported clinical history. Sequenced input: PBMCs or T cells enriched from blood (not recorded which). The source is a woman in her thirties who had recovered from COVID-19.

CDR3 region: CASSLQGGMPGNTGELFF. DNA of the CDR3: TGTGCCAGCAGCTTACAGGGGGGCATGCCGGGAAACACCGGGGAGCTGTTTTTT. This chain connects TRBV11-3 to TRBJ2-2; tentative D call: TRBD1 (7 bases). V shed 2 bases and J shed 2 bases, with 18 bases lying between them. Germline CDR1 reads SGHNT; CDR2 reads YENEEA. The CDR3 totals 18 residues.